This T cell receptor beta chain was retrieved from a study of OX40 agonist ivuxolimab in advanced cancers. Per the germline V gene, CDR1 is MNHEY and CDR2 is SMNVEV (reference sequence). The trim removed 4 bases at V and 5 bases at J, leaving 10 bases unmatched. The CDR3 runs to 16 residues. TCRdb keeps only in-frame clones here, not all; method: immunoSEQ multiplex PCR. The table includes just under 65,000 clones, around 90% detected once. Sequenced here: CD4+ or CD8+ T cells sorted from blood, sampled in a trial of the OX40 agonist ivuxolimab. This chain connects TRBV27 to TRBJ2-3, with TRBD2 identical over 9 bases. This receptor was taken from an adult with an advanced solid tumor such as melanoma, head and neck, liver or kidney cancer. CDR3 nucleotides: TGTGCCAGCAGTTCTCGGTTAGCGGGAGCGGTAGATACGCAGTATTTT. Its protein product is CASSSRLAGAVDTQYF.